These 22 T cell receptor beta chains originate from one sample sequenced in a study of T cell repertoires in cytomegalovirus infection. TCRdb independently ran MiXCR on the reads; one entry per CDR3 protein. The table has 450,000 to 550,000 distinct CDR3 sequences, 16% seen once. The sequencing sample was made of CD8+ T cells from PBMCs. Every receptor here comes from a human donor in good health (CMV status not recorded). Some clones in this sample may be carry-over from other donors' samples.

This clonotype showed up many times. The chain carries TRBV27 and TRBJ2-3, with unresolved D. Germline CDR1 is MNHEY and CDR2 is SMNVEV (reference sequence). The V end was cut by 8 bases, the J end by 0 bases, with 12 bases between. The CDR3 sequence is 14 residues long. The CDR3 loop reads CASQGRYSTDTQYF. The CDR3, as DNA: TGTGCCAGCCAAGGACGGTATAGCACAGATACGCAGTATTTT.

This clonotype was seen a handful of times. The CDR3 DNA reads TGTGCCAGCAGCTTGGTTTCAGGAGATTCTAACTATGGCTACACCTTC. This sequence encodes CASSLVSGDSNYGYTF. The V call is TRBV5-6, the J call TRBJ1-2; D is ambiguous. The V gene's germline CDR1 is SGHDT and CDR2 YYEEEE. Trimming left V 0 bases short and J 0 bases short, with 12 bases between. The CDR3 is 16 residues long.

In nucleotides, the CDR3 is TGTGCCAGCAGTATGGGGGCATATCAAGATACGCAGTATTTT. This gives the protein CASSMGAYQDTQYF. V gene TRBV9 combines with J gene TRBJ2-3; a possible D gene is TRBD1 (6 bases). V was pared by 5 bases and J by 5 bases, with 15 bases between. Germline values: CDR1 SGDLS, CDR2 YYNGEE. There are 14 residues in the CDR3.

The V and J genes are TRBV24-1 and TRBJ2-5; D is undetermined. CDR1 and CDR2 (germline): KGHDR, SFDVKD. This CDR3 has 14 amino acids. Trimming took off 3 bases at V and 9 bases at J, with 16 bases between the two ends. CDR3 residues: CATSDVGLDLSQYF. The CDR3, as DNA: TGTGCCACCAGTGATGTTGGGCTAGATTTGTCCCAGTACTTC.

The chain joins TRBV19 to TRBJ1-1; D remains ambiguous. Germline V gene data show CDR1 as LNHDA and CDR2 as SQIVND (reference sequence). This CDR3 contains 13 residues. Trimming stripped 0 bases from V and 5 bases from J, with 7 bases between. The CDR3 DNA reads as TGTGCCAGTAGTATAGATCCGGTTACTGAAGCTTTCTTT. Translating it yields CASSIDPVTEAFF. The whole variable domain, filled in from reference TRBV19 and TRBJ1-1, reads DGGITQSPKYLFRKEGQNVTLSCEQNLNHDAMYWYRQDPGQGLRLIYYSQIVNDFQKGDIAEGYSVSREKKESFPLTVTSAQKNPTAFYLCASSIDPVTEAFFGQGTRLTVV.

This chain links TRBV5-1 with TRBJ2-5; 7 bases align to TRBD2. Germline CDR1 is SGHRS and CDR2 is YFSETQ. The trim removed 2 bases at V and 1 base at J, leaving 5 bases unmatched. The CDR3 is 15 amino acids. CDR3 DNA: TGCGCCAGCAGCTTTGGCGGGAGCCGCCAAGAGACCCAGTACTTC. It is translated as CASSFGGSRQETQYF.

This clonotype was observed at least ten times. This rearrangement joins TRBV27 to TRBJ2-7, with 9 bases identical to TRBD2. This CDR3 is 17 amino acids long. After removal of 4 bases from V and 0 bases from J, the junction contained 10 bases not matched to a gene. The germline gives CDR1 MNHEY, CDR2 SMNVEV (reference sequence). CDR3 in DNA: TGTGCCAGCAGTTCCTCGACAGGGCGGGGGGGCTCCTACGAGCAGTACTTC. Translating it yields CASSSSTGRGGSYEQYF.

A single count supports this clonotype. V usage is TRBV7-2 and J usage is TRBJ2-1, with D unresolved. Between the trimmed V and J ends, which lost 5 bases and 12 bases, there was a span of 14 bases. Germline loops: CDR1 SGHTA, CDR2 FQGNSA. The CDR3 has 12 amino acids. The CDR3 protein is CASSPSWDGQFF. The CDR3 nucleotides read TGTGCCAGCAGCCCAAGTTGGGATGGGCAGTTCTTC.

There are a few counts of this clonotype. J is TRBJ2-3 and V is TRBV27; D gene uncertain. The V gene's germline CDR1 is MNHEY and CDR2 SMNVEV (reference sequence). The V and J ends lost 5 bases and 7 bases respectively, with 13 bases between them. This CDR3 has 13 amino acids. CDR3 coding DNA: TGTGCCAGCAGTCCTGGGCCGTTTTATACGCAGTATTTT. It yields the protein CASSPGPFYTQYF.

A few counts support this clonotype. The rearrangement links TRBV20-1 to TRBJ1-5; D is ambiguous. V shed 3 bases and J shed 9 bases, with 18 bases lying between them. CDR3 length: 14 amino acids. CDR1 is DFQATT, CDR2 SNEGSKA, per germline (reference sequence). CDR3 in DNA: TGCAGTGCTAGTGAACCAGTAAGAGTTAGGCCCCAGCATTTT. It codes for CSASEPVRVRPQHF.

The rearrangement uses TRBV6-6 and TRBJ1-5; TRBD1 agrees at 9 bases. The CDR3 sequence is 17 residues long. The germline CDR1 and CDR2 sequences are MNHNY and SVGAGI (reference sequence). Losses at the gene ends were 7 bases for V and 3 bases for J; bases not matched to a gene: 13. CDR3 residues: CASTPPGTGQYNQPQHF. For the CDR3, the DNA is TGTGCCAGCACCCCTCCCGGGACAGGGCAATACAATCAGCCCCAGCATTTT.

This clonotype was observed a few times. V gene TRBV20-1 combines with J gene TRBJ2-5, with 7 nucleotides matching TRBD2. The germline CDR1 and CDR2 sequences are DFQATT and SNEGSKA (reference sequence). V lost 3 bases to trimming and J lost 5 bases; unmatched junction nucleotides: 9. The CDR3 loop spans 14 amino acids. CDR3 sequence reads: CSASLETSIETQYF. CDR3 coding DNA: TGCAGTGCTAGTTTAGAGACTAGCATCGAGACCCAGTACTTC.

CDR3 in DNA: TGTGCCTCAGCGGAGTACCAAGAGACCCAGTACTTC. Translation gives CASAEYQETQYF. J is TRBJ2-5 and V is TRBV5-4; TRBD2 is a possible D gene (5 bases). CDR1 SGHNT and CDR2 YYREEE come from the germline V gene (reference sequence). CDR3 length equals 12 residues. V was shortened by 10 bases and J by 0 bases, with 10 bases between the two germline ends.

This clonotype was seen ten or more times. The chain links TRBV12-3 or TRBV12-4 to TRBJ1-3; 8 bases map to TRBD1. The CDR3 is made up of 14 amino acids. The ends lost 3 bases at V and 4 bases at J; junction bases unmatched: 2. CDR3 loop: CASSFQGAGNTIYF. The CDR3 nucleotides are TGTGCCAGCAGTTTTCAGGGGGCGGGAAACACCATATATTTT.

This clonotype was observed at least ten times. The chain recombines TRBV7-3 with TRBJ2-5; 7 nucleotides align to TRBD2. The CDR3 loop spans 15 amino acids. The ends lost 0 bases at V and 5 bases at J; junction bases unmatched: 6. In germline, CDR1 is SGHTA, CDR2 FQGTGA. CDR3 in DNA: TGTGCCAGCAGCTTAACGGGCGGGAGTAGCGAGACCCAGTACTTC. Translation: CASSLTGGSSETQYF.

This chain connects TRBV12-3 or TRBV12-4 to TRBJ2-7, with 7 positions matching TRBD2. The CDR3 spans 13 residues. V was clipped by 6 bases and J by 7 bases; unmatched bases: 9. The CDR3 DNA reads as TGTGCCAGCAGGGGACTACCCGGAGAGGAGCAGTACTTC. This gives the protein CASRGLPGEEQYF.

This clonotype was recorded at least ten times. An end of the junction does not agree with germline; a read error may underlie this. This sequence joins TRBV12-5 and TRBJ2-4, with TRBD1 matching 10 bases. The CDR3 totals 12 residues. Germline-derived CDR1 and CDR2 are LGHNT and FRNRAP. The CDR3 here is CASGLPPGQGNF. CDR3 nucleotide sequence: TGTGCTAGTGGTTTGCCCCCGGGACAGGGGAACTTC.

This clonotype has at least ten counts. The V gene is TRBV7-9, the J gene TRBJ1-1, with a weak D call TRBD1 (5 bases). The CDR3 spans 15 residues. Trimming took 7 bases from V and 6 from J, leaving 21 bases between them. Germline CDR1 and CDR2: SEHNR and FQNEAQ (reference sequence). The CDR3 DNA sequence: TGTGCCAGCATCGTTATCGGGGGGGGGAAAGCTGAAGCTTTCTTT. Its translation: CASIVIGGGKAEAFF. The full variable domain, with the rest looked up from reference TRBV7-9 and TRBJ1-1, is DTGVSQNPRHKITKRGQNVTFRCDPISEHNRLYWYRQTLGQGPEFLTYFQNEAQLEKSRLLSDRFSAERPKGSFSTLEIQRTEQGDSAMYLCASIVIGGGKAEAFFGQGTRLTVV.

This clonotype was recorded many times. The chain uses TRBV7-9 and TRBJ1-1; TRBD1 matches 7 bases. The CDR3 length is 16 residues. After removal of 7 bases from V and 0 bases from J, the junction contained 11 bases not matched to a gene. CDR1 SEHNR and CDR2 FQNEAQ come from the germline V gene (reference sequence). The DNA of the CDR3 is TGTGCCAGCACCCTCACGACAGGGAATATGAACACTGAAGCTTTCTTT. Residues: CASTLTTGNMNTEAFF. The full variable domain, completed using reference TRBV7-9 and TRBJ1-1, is DTGVSQNPRHKITKRGQNVTFRCDPISEHNRLYWYRQTLGQGPEFLTYFQNEAQLEKSRLLSDRFSAERPKGSFSTLEIQRTEQGDSAMYLCASTLTTGNMNTEAFFGQGTRLTVV.

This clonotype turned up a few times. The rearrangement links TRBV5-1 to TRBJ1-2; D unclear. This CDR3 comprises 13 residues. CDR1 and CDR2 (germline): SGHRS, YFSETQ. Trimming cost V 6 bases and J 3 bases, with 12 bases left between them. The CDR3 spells CASTGPLHYGYTF. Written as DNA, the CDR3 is TGCGCCAGCACTGGCCCCCTTCACTATGGCTACACCTTC.

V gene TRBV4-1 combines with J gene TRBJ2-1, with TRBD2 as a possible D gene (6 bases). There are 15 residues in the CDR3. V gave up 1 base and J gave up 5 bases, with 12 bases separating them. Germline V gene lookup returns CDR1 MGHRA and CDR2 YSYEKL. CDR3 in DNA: TGCGCCAGCAGCCAAGTCAACGGGAGAAACAATGAGCAGTTCTTC. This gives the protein CASSQVNGRNNEQFF.

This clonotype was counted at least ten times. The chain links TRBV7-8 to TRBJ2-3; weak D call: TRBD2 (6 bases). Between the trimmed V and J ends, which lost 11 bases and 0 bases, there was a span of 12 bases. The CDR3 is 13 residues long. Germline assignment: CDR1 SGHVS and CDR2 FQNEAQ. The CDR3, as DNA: TGTGCCGCGTCCGCGGGGAGCACAGATACGCAGTATTTT. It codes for CAASAGSTDTQYF.